What follows are 9 T cell receptor beta chains derived from one specimen sequenced in a study of identical twins. TCRdb reanalysed the 5' RACE reads using MiXCR and keeps one entry per CDR3 protein. The sample holds a few hundred thousand distinct CDR3 sequences, 6.5% seen once. This same sample was also taken into another study, of T cells expressing NK-cell markers.

The source material was CD8+ T cells sorted from blood. Receptor source: a young woman in good health.

The table lists this clonotype with a few counts. The gene calls are TRBV11-2 and TRBJ1-6, with D unresolved. The germline gives CDR1 SGHAT, CDR2 FQNNGV. V was trimmed by 2 bases and J by 0 bases, leaving 17 bases between them. This CDR3 is 19 amino acids long. DNA for the CDR3: TGTGCCAGCAGCTTAAGGAGGCAGTCCCGGAGCTCCTATAATTCACCCCTCCACTTT. Protein product: CASSLRRQSRSSYNSPLHF.

The V gene is TRBV3-1, the J gene TRBJ1-1; D remains ambiguous. Germline-derived CDR1 and CDR2 are LGHDT and YNNKEL (reference sequence). The CDR3 runs 13 residues. V was shortened by 1 base and J by 5 bases, with 8 bases between the two germline ends. CDR3 nucleotides: TGTGCCAGCAGCCAAGTTGCGAGAACTGAAGCTTTCTTT. Translation gives CASSQVARTEAFF.

This clonotype was counted a few times. The V gene is TRBV11-1, the J gene TRBJ2-7, with 8 bases identical to TRBD1. The CDR3 spans 20 residues. Germline V lookup: CDR1 SGHAT, CDR2 FQDESV (reference sequence). V lost 5 bases and J lost 0; bases outside the gene matches: 21. CDR3 nucleotide sequence: TGTGCCAGCAGCCCCCGGGAACCTGGGACAGGCTCCCCAAGCTCCTACGAGCAGTACTTC. Its protein is CASSPREPGTGSPSSYEQYF.

The chain links TRBV11-2 to TRBJ2-7; no clear D gene. Germline V gene data show CDR1 as SGHAT and CDR2 as FQNNGV. V was shortened by 3 bases and J by 0 bases, with 12 bases between the two germline ends. This CDR3 is 15 amino acids long. CDR3 loop: CASSFVTYSSYEQYF. For the CDR3, the DNA is TGTGCCAGCAGCTTTGTGACGTACAGCTCCTACGAGCAGTACTTC.

This clonotype was recorded many times. The chain couples TRBV7-9 to TRBJ2-1; no clear D. The germline V gene encodes CDR1 SEHNR and CDR2 FQNEAQ (reference sequence). Between the trimmed V and J ends, which lost 2 bases and 8 bases, there was a span of 10 bases. The length of the CDR3 is 13 residues. The CDR3 protein is CASSLYRVDEQFF. CDR3 nucleotide sequence: TGTGCCAGCAGCTTATATCGGGTGGATGAGCAGTTCTTC.

This rearrangement joins TRBV20-1 to TRBJ2-1; 9 bases are shared with TRBD2. The CDR3 consists of 16 residues. V was pared by 6 bases and J by 7 bases, with 16 bases of the junction left unmatched. Germline CDR1 and CDR2: DFQATT and SNEGSKA (reference sequence). CDR3 DNA: TGCAGTGCCACCGATAGCGGGAGAGCGTTGGTTAATGAGCAGTTCTTC. Its translation: CSATDSGRALVNEQFF.

The CDR3 loop reads CASSLGRGLSYEQYF. The CDR3 nucleotides are TGTGCCAGCAGCCTGGGGCGGGGCCTCTCCTACGAGCAGTACTTC. The V and J genes are TRBV6-1 and TRBJ2-7; D might be TRBD2 (6 bases). The CDR3 length is 15 residues. The germline V gene has CDR1 MNHNS and CDR2 SASEGT. V gave up 6 bases and J gave up 0 bases, with 15 bases separating them.

The chain carries TRBV7-8 and TRBJ2-1; 8 nucleotides align to TRBD2. The CDR3 is 17 residues long. The trim removed 3 bases at V and 3 bases at J, leaving 10 bases unmatched. Per the germline V gene, CDR1 is SGHVS and CDR2 is FQNEAQ. The CDR3 spells CASSFTLSGVIYNEQFF. CDR3 DNA: TGTGCCAGCAGCTTCACCCTTAGCGGGGTTATCTACAATGAGCAGTTCTTC.

V is TRBV15 and J is TRBJ2-7; TRBD1 matches 10 bases. Germline assignment: CDR1 LNHNV and CDR2 YYDKDF (reference sequence). Trimming took 0 bases from V and 6 from J; bases not matched to a gene: 8. The CDR3 has 16 amino acids. The CDR3 nucleotides read TGTGCCACCAGCAGAGATCGGGGACAGGGGTCTGTCGAGCAGTACTTC. It yields the protein CATSRDRGQGSVEQYF.